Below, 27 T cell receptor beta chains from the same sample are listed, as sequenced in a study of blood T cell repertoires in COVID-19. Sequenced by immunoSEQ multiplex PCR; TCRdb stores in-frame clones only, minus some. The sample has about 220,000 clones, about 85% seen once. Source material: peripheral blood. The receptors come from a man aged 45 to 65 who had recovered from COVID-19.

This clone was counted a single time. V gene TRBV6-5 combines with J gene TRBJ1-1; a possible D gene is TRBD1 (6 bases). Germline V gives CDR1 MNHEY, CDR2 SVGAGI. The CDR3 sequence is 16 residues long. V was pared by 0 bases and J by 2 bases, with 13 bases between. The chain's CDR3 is CASSYSSRGANTEAFF. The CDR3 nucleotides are TGTGCCAGCAGTTACTCGAGCAGGGGCGCCAACACTGAAGCTTTCTTT.

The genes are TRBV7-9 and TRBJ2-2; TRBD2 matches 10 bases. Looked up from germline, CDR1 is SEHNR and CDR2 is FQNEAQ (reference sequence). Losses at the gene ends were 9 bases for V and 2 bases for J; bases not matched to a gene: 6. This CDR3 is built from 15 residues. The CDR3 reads CARAAGGSNTGELFF. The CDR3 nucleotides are TGTGCCAGAGCAGCGGGAGGGTCTAACACCGGGGAGCTGTTTTTT.

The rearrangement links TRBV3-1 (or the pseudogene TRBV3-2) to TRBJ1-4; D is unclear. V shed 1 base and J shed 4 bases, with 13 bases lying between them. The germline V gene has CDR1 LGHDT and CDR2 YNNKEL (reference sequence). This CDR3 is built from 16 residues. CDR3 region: CASSQVSRGSNEKLFF. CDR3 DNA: TGTGCCAGCAGCCAAGTATCCAGAGGGAGTAATGAAAAACTGTTTTTT.

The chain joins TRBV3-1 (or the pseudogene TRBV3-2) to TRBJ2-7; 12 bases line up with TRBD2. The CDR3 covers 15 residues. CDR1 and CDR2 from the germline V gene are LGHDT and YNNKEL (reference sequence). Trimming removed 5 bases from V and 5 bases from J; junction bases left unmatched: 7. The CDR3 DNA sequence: TGTGCCAGCAGCTCGACTAGCGGGAGAAGACACGAGCAGTACTTC. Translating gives CASSSTSGRRHEQYF.

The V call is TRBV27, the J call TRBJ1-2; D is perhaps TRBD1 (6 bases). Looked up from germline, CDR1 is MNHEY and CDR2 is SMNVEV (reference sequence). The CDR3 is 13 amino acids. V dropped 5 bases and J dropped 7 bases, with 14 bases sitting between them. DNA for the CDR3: TGTGCCAGCAGTCCAAACAGGGATCGTGGCTACACCTTC. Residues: CASSPNRDRGYTF.

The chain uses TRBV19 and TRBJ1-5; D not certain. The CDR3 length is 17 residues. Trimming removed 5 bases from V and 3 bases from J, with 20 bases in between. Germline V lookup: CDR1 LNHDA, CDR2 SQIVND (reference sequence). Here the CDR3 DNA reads TGTGCCAGTAGTCCTTCATGGCCAACCCGCCCCAATCAGCCCCAGCATTTT. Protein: CASSPSWPTRPNQPQHF.

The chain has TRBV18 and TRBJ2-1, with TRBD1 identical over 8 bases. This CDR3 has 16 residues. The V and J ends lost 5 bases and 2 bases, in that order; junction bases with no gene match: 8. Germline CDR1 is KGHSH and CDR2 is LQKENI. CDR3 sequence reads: CASSYLGQGPYNEQFF. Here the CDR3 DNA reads TGTGCCAGCTCATATCTTGGACAGGGACCCTACAATGAGCAGTTCTTC.

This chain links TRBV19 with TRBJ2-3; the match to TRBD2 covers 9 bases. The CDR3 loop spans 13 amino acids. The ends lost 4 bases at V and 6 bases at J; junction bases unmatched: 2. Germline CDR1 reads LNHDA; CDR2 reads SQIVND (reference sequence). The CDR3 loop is CASSTGLADTQYF. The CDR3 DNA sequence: TGTGCCAGTAGTACTGGACTAGCGGATACGCAGTATTTT.

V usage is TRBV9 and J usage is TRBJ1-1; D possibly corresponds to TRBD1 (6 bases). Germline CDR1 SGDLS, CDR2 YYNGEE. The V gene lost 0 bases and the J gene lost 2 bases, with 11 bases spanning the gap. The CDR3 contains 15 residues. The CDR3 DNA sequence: TGTGCCAGCAGCGTAGTAAGGGGGTATAACACTGAAGCTTTCTTT. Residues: CASSVVRGYNTEAFF.

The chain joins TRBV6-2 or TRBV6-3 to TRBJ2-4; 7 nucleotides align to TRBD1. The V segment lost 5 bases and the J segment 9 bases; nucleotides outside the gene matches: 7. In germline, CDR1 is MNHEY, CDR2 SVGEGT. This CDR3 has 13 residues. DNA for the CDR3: TGTGCCAGCAGTATGACAGGGCGAGGCATTCAGTACTTC. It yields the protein CASSMTGRGIQYF.

As DNA, the CDR3 is TGTGCCAGCAGCGCAGGGACTAGCGGGAGTCTCTACGAGCAGTACTTC. It yields the protein CASSAGTSGSLYEQYF. The chain employs TRBV7-9 and TRBJ2-7, with 14 bases fitting TRBD2. V shed 5 bases and J 3 bases; nucleotides not matched to a gene: 6. The CDR3 runs 16 residues. Germline CDR1 SEHNR, CDR2 FQNEAQ (reference sequence). Based on the CDR3 plus reference TRBV7-9 and TRBJ2-7, the full variable domain is DTGVSQNPRHKITKRGQNVTFRCDPISEHNRLYWYRQTLGQGPEFLTYFQNEAQLEKSRLLSDRFSAERPKGSFSTLEIQRTEQGDSAMYLCASSAGTSGSLYEQYFGPGTRLTVT.

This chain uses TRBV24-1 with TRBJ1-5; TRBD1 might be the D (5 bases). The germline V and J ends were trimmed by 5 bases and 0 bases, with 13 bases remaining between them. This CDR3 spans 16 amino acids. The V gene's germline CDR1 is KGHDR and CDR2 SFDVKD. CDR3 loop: CATSGSLDSSNQPQHF. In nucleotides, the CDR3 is TGTGCCACCAGTGGGAGCCTCGACAGTAGCAATCAGCCCCAGCATTTT.

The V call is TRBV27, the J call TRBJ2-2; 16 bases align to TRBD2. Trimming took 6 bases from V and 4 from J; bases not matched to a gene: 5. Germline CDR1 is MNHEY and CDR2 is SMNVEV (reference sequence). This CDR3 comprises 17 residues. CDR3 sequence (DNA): TGTGCCAGCAGGACGGGACTAGCGGGAGGGGTCACCGGGGAGCTGTTTTTT. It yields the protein CASRTGLAGGVTGELFF.

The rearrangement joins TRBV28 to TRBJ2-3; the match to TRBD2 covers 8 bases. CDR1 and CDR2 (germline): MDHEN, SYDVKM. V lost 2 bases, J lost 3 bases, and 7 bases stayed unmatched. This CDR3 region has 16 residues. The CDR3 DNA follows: TGTGCCAGCAGTTTACGGAGCGGGAGCGGGACAGATACGCAGTATTTT. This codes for CASSLRSGSGTDTQYF.

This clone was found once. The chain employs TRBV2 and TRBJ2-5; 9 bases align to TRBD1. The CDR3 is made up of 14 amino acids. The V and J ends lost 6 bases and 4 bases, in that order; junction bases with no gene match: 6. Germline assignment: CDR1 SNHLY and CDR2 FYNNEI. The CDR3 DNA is TGTGCCAGCAGAGTAACAGGGGGCCCAGAGACCCAGTACTTC. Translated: CASRVTGGPETQYF.

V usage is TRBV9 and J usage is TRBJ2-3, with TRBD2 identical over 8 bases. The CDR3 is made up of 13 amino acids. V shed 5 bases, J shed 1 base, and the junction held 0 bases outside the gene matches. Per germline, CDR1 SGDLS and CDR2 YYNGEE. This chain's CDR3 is CASRTSGTDTQYF. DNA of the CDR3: TGTGCCAGCAGGACTAGCGGCACAGATACGCAGTATTTT. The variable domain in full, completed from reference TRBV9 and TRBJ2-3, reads DSGVTQTPKHLITATGQRVTLRCSPRSGDLSVYWYQQSLDQGLQFLIQYYNGEERAKGNILERFSAQQFPDLHSELNLSSLELGDSALYFCASRTSGTDTQYFGPGTRLTVL.

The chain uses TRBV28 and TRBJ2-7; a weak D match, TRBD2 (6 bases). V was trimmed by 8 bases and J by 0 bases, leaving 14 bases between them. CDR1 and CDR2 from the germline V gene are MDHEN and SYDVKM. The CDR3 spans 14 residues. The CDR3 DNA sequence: TGTGCCAGCTCCCCCCGGGAGTTCTCCTACGAGCAGTACTTC. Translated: CASSPREFSYEQYF.

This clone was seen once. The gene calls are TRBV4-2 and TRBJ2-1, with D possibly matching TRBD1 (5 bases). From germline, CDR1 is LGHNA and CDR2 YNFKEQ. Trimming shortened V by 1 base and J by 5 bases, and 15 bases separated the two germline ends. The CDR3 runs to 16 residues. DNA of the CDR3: TGTGCCAGCAGCCAAGTTCAGGGTACGGCGCACAATGAGCAGTTCTTC. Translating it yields CASSQVQGTAHNEQFF.

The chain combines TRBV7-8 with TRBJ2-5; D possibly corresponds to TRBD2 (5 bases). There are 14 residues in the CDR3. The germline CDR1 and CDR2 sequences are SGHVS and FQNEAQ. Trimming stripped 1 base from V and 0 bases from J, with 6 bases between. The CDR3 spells CASSLGGDQETQYF. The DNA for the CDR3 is TGTGCCAGCAGCTTAGGGGGAGACCAAGAGACCCAGTACTTC.

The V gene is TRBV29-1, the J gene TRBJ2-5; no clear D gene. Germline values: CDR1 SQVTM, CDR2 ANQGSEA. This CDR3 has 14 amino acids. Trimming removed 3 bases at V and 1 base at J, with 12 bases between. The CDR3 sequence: CSVESRGTQETQYF. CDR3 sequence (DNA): TGCAGCGTTGAGTCTCGCGGAACCCAAGAGACCCAGTACTTC.

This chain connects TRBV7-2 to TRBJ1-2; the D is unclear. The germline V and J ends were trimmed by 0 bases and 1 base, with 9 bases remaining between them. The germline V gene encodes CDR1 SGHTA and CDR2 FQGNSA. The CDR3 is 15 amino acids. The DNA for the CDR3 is TGTGCCAGCAGCTTAGCGAGAGGCGGTAACTATGGCTACACCTTC. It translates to CASSLARGGNYGYTF.

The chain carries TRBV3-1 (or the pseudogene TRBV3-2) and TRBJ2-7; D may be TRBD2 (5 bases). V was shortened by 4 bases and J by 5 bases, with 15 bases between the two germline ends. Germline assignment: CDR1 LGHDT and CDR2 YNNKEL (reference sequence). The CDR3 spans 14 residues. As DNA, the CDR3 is TGTGCCAGCAGCCTGTCCGGGATAAAAAACGAGCAGTACTTC. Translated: CASSLSGIKNEQYF.

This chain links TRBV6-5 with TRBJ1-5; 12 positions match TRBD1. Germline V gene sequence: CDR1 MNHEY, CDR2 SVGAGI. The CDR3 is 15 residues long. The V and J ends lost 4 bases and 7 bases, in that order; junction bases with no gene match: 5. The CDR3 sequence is CASSSSGTGGQPQHF. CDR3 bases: TGTGCCAGCAGTTCGTCCGGGACAGGGGGCCAGCCCCAGCATTTT.

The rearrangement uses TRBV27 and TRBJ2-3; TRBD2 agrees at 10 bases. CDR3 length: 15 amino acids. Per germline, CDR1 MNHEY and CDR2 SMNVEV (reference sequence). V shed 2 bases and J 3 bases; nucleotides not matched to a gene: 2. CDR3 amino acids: CASSLRAGGTDTQYF. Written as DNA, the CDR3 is TGTGCCAGCAGTTTAAGAGCGGGAGGGACAGATACGCAGTATTTT.

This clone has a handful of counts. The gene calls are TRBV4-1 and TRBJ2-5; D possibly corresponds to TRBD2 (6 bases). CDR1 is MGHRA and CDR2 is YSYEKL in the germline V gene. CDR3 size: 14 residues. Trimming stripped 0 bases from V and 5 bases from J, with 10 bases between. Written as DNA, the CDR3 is TGCGCCAGCAGCCAAGAGGGACGGGAGGAGACCCAGTACTTC. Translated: CASSQEGREETQYF.

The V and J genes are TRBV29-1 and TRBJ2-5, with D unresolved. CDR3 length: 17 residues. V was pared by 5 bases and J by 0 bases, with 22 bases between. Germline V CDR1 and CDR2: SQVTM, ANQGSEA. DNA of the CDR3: TGCAGCGTTATTCCCTCCCCCTTAACCGAGTACCAAGAGACCCAGTACTTC. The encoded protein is CSVIPSPLTEYQETQYF.

CDR3 loop: CATSAPGTGRHEQYF. The CDR3 nucleotides are TGTGCCACCAGCGCACCCGGGACAGGGCGCCACGAGCAGTACTTC. The chain carries TRBV15 and TRBJ2-7, with 9 bases fitting TRBD1. Germline V gene data show CDR1 as LNHNV and CDR2 as YYDKDF (reference sequence). The CDR3 has 15 residues. V trimming: 5 bases; J trimming: 5 bases; junction bases outside the gene matches: 10.